This TCR beta chain was sequenced for a study of cytomegalovirus exposure and HLA in healthy donors. Study-wide points: A later analysis found most CMV-associated TCR beta chains apparently HLA-restricted.

Healthy donors of bone marrow made up the group. At collection, donors were nominally healthy, but unrecorded immune exposures were probable. This clone was seen a handful of times. Its antigen is as yet unknown. The study ran its PCR with 60 Vbeta and 13 Jbeta primers. TCRdb's copy holds only in-frame clones and misses some; the assay was immunoSEQ multiplex PCR. This sample has 200,000 to 250,000 clones, with 82% found just once. Losses at the gene ends were 2 bases for V and 6 bases for J; bases not matched to a gene: 7. The CDR3 length is 15 residues. The germline V gene encodes CDR1 MDHEN and CDR2 SYDVKM.

The chain joins TRBV28 to TRBJ1-5; 7 bases match TRBD1. This TCR was sampled from a woman aged 40 to 50 in good health and CMV-seronegative. Sequenced material: PBMCs. This chain's CDR3 is CASSLVTGRSQPQHF. CDR3 nucleotide sequence: TGTGCCAGCAGTTTAGTGACAGGGCGAAGTCAGCCCCAGCATTTT. Full variable domain (outside the CDR3, taken from reference TRBV28 and TRBJ1-5): DVKVTQSSRYLVKRTGEKVFLECVQDMDHENMFWYRQDPGLGLRLIYFSYDVKMKEKGDIPEGYSVSREKKERFSLILESASTNQTSMYLCASSLVTGRSQPQHFGDGTRLSIL.